This T cell receptor beta chain was captured by sequencing in a study of graft-versus-host responses after intestinal transplantation. As for the study in general: Each transplant was multivisceral, liver-intestinal, or isolated intestinal. All recipients were given anti-thymocyte globulin induction, and tacrolimus and steroids were then administered for about three years.

Germline CDR1 and CDR2: LNHNV and YYDKDF (reference sequence). V lost 0 bases, J lost 3 bases, and 3 bases stayed unmatched. The CDR3 loop spans 16 amino acids. In the case of this clone: Its antigen is currently unknown.

The assay was immunoSEQ multiplex PCR, and TCRdb's table has in-frame clones only and misses some. The top ten hold around 0.8% of the sample, which has 84,000 or so clones, roughly 80% seen once. General study points: High graft-versus-host to host-versus-graft T cell clonal ratios marked allografts of patients with graft-donor macrochimerism. Early declines in HvG clones that occurred post-transplant were associated with peak circulating GvH clone levels.

J is TRBJ1-5 and V is TRBV15, with TRBD1 matching 9 bases. The origin of this receptor is a human donor who received an intestinal transplant. This sample comprised unstimulated CD4+ T cells sorted from spleen or lymph node cells, obtained before intestinal transplant. CDR3 in amino acids: CATSRDRTGDNQPQHF. CDR3 nucleotide sequence: TGTGCCACCAGCAGAGACAGGACAGGGGACAATCAGCCCCAGCATTTT. Full variable domain (missing parts from reference TRBV15 and TRBJ1-5): DAMVIQNPRYQVTQFGKPVTLSCSQTLNHNVMYWYQQKSSQAPKLLFHYYDKDFNNEADTPDNFQSRRPNTSFCFLDIRSPGLGDTAMYLCATSRDRTGDNQPQHFGDGTRLSIL.